Following are 21 T cell receptor beta chains from one sample sequenced in a study of blood T cell repertoires in COVID-19. Measured with immunoSEQ multiplex PCR; TCRdb has only the in-frame clones, and not every one. The data hold over 200,000 clones, with under 90% observed a single time. The sample taken for sequencing was PBMCs or T cells enriched from blood (not recorded which). These receptors originate from a man aged 55 to 70 who had recovered from COVID-19.

CDR3 in DNA: TGTGCCAGCAGACGAGATGGGGCTCCGAACACCGGGGAGCTGTTTTTT. It codes for CASRRDGAPNTGELFF. V is TRBV7-9 and J is TRBJ2-2, with D perhaps TRBD1 (5 bases). This CDR3 spans 16 amino acids. V was cut by 6 bases and J by 0 bases, with 14 bases left in between. Germline V gene sequence: CDR1 SEHNR, CDR2 FQNEAQ (reference sequence).

This chain links TRBV29-1 with TRBJ2-7, with 8 nucleotides matching TRBD1. V dropped 6 bases and J dropped 0; count of bases not matched to a gene: 7. The germline CDR1 and CDR2 sequences are SQVTM and ANQGSEA. This CDR3 contains 14 residues. For the CDR3, the DNA is TGCAGCGTGGAGACAGGGGCGGGCTCCTACGAGCAGTACTTC. Protein product: CSVETGAGSYEQYF.

V gene TRBV5-1 combines with J gene TRBJ1-5; 10 bases map to TRBD1. Unmatched junction bases numbered 11, after V lost 4 bases and J lost 7 bases. This CDR3 region has 16 residues. Germline CDR1 and CDR2: SGHRS and YFSETQ. CDR3 in amino acids: CASSPGQGGLGQPQHF. As DNA, the CDR3 is TGCGCCAGCAGCCCAGGACAGGGGGGCCTTGGACAGCCCCAGCATTTT.

The V and J genes are TRBV5-1 and TRBJ1-2, with unresolved D. Trimming left V 0 bases short and J 8 bases short, with 11 bases between. Germline values: CDR1 SGHRS, CDR2 YFSETQ. CDR3 length: 13 residues. The CDR3 sequence: CASSLEAIGGYTF. DNA of the CDR3: TGCGCCAGCAGCTTGGAAGCGATTGGCGGCTACACCTTC.

CDR3 region: CATSRGRLLAGEVGTQYF. CDR3 coding DNA: TGTGCCACCAGCAGAGGTCGCCTCCTAGCGGGGGAAGTCGGCACGCAGTATTTT. This chain links TRBV15 with TRBJ2-3, with TRBD2 matching 10 bases. The CDR3 covers 18 residues. With 1 base clipped from V and 9 bases from J, the junction kept 16 bases outside the gene matches. Germline CDR1 LNHNV, CDR2 YYDKDF (reference sequence).

V and J are TRBV11-2 and TRBJ2-1; 11 nucleotides match TRBD2. The V gene end was trimmed by 4 bases and the J gene end by 7 bases; junction bases not matched to a gene: 6. The V gene's germline CDR1 is SGHAT and CDR2 FQNNGV. The CDR3 is 15 amino acids. DNA of the CDR3: TGTGCCAGCAGCTACTCTAGCGGGGGGTTAAATGAGCAGTTCTTC. Its translation is CASSYSSGGLNEQFF.

The J gene is TRBJ2-3, the V gene TRBV18, with 13 bases identical to TRBD2. CDR1 KGHSH and CDR2 LQKENI come from the germline V gene. With 4 bases clipped from V and 5 bases from J, the junction kept 6 bases outside the gene matches. The CDR3 covers 16 residues. The CDR3 here is CASSQRTSGGQDTQYF. As DNA, the CDR3 is TGTGCCAGCTCACAGCGGACTAGCGGGGGACAAGATACGCAGTATTTT.

The chain couples TRBV4-3 to TRBJ2-7, with 10 bases aligning to TRBD2. Germline CDR1 reads LGHNA; CDR2 reads YSLEER. V shed 1 base and J 3 bases; nucleotides not matched to a gene: 9. The CDR3 spans 17 residues. The CDR3 DNA follows: TGCGCCAGCAGCCAAGGCTTCGGGACTAGCGCCCACTACGAGCAGTACTTC. This encodes CASSQGFGTSAHYEQYF.

This chain uses TRBV7-2 with TRBJ2-2, with 9 bases matching TRBD1. The CDR3 runs to 16 residues. V dropped 1 base and J dropped 5; count of bases not matched to a gene: 5. Germline CDR1 SGHTA, CDR2 FQGNSA. CDR3 protein: CASSLGGTGSTGELFF. The CDR3 DNA follows: TGTGCCAGCAGCTTAGGAGGGACAGGGAGTACCGGGGAGCTGTTTTTT.

J is TRBJ2-5 and V is TRBV4-1, with 10 nucleotides matching TRBD1. The CDR3 has 16 residues. V shed 1 base, J shed 5 bases, and the junction held 7 bases outside the gene matches. In germline, CDR1 is MGHRA, CDR2 YSYEKL. DNA of the CDR3: TGCGCCAGCAGCCAAGGGTTCGACAGGGGGCTGGAGACCCAGTACTTC. Amino acids: CASSQGFDRGLETQYF.

A few counts support this clone. This rearrangement joins TRBV5-1 to TRBJ1-2; 10 bases match TRBD1. The trim removed 2 bases at V and 3 bases at J, leaving 1 base unmatched. Per the germline V gene, CDR1 is SGHRS and CDR2 is YFSETQ. The CDR3 contains 14 residues. Written as DNA, the CDR3 is TGCGCCAGCAGCTTCGGGACAGGGGACTATGGCTACACCTTC. Its translation is CASSFGTGDYGYTF.

The rearrangement joins TRBV29-1 to TRBJ1-2; D call uncertain. V lost 2 bases and J lost 1, with 8 bases in between. Germline CDR1 and CDR2: SQVTM and ANQGSEA. This CDR3 region has 13 residues. The DNA of the CDR3 is TGCAGCGTTGAAAATGCGGTTAACTATGGCTACACCTTC. It yields the protein CSVENAVNYGYTF.

The chain carries TRBV12-5 and TRBJ1-4, with D tentatively TRBD1 (6 bases). Germline V gene sequence: CDR1 LGHNT, CDR2 FRNRAP. This CDR3 spans 14 amino acids. Deletions cut 7 bases from V and 7 bases from J, with 16 bases between. CDR3 nucleotides: TGTGCTAGTGCCTCCCCCAGGGGACCTGAAAAACTGTTTTTT. Its translation: CASASPRGPEKLFF.

The gene calls are TRBV6-6 and TRBJ2-5; possibly TRBD1 for D (6 bases). The CDR3 length is 14 residues. Per the germline V gene, CDR1 is MNHNY and CDR2 is SVGAGI (reference sequence). V was shortened by 7 bases and J by 3 bases, with 15 bases between the two germline ends. CDR3 loop: CASTPRQDEETQYF. CDR3 DNA sequence: TGTGCCAGCACCCCTAGACAGGACGAAGAGACCCAGTACTTC.

This chain joins TRBV7-6 and TRBJ1-1, with 10 bases that match TRBD1. V was pared by 6 bases and J by 5 bases, with 12 bases of the junction left unmatched. Germline V gene data show CDR1 as SGHVS and CDR2 as FNYEAQ. The CDR3 consists of 16 residues. The DNA of the CDR3 is TGTGCCAGCAGGCCGGGACAGGGGAATTGGCTGACTGAAGCTTTCTTT. Protein sequence: CASRPGQGNWLTEAFF.

A few counts support this clone. The V gene is TRBV5-1, the J gene TRBJ1-1; TRBD1 matches 7 bases. The CDR3 sequence is 16 residues long. V dropped 4 bases and J dropped 0; count of bases not matched to a gene: 9. CDR1 is SGHRS and CDR2 is YFSETQ in the germline V gene. CDR3 DNA: TGCGCCAGCAGCCGCGGACAGGACTACTTGAACACTGAAGCTTTCTTT. It yields the protein CASSRGQDYLNTEAFF.

The rearrangement links TRBV14 to TRBJ2-5; weak D call: TRBD1 (6 bases). This CDR3 contains 14 residues. The germline V and J ends were trimmed by 0 bases and 6 bases, with 11 bases remaining between them. CDR1 is SGHDN, CDR2 FVKESK, per germline. CDR3 DNA: TGTGCCAGCAGCCAAGACCAGGGGTATAAGACCCAGTACTTC. It codes for CASSQDQGYKTQYF.

The chain is built from TRBV19 and TRBJ1-5; no firm D call. Germline lookup yields CDR1 LNHDA and CDR2 SQIVND (reference sequence). V was shortened by 5 bases and J by 9 bases, with 17 bases between the two germline ends. This CDR3 contains 14 residues. DNA for the CDR3: TGTGCCAGTAGTCCTGGGGAGGGAGGGTGGCCCCAGCATTTT. Its protein is CASSPGEGGWPQHF.

The V and J genes are TRBV9 and TRBJ2-5; TRBD2 matches 7 bases. From germline, CDR1 is SGDLS and CDR2 YYNGEE. This CDR3 comprises 16 residues. The J segment lost 5 bases and the V segment lost 0 bases, leaving 10 bases of the junction unmatched. CDR3 sequence (DNA): TGTGCCAGCAGCGTAGGGGCTAGCGGATCATATGAGACCCAGTACTTC. It translates to CASSVGASGSYETQYF.

The chain employs TRBV11-3 and TRBJ1-2; 11 nucleotides agree with TRBD1. J was trimmed by 7 bases and V by 5 bases; bases with no gene match: 12. Germline V gene sequence: CDR1 SGHNT, CDR2 YENEEA. The CDR3 loop spans 16 amino acids. CDR3 sequence (DNA): TGTGCCAGCAGCCCGAGGACAGGGGGCGCTCATTTTGGCTACACCTTC. This translates into CASSPRTGGAHFGYTF.

The CDR3: CASSPDRVGTEAFF. CDR3 coding DNA: TGTGCCAGTAGTCCCGACAGGGTAGGCACTGAAGCTTTCTTT. This chain links TRBV19 with TRBJ1-1; TRBD1 matches 7 bases. CDR1 and CDR2 from the germline V gene are LNHDA and SQIVND (reference sequence). The V gene end was trimmed by 5 bases and the J gene end by 4 bases; junction bases not matched to a gene: 7. The length of the CDR3 is 14 residues.